The source of this T cell receptor (beta chain) is a study of cytomegalovirus exposure and HLA in healthy donors. In the case of this clone: As yet, its antigen is unknown. The junction and the germline gene differ at one end; a read error may be behind it. Other nucleotide sequences from this sample produce the same CDR3.

Study-wide findings and caveats: Among TCR beta chains, those listed as cytomegalovirus-associated numbered under 200. Later work associated around 18,000 TCR beta sequences with HLA alleles at 0.05 false discovery rate. TCR beta V- and J-gene trimming was later associated with a missense DCLRE1C variant.

PCR primers comprised 60 Vbeta and 13 Jbeta primers. TCRdb's copy holds only in-frame clones and misses some; the assay was immunoSEQ multiplex PCR. The sample has 100,000 to 150,000 clones; about 80% are singletons. Looked up from germline, CDR1 is SEHNR and CDR2 is FQNEAQ (reference sequence). The CDR3 has 16 residues. Sequenced input: PBMCs. The chain joins TRBV7-9 to TRBJ1-5, with 11 bases lining up with TRBD1. The source of this sequence is a man aged 55 to 69 in good health and CMV-seropositive. CDR3 sequence: CSSSSDRDRGNQPQHF. The CDR3, as DNA: TGTTCCAGCAGCTCCGACCGGGACAGGGGGAATCAGCCCCAGCATTTT.